This TCR beta chain was found in a study of blood T cell repertoires in COVID-19 (TCRdb year 2020). For context, the study as a whole: Samples from collaborators originated in the United States, Italy and Spain and spanned both the acute and convalescent phases of COVID-19. The material from the prospective study consisted of cDNA or gDNA derived from T cells, B-cell-depleted T cells, or PBMCs. Subjects who had been exposed to COVID-19, were actively infected with it, or had recovered from it provided the deeply sampled blood TCRbeta repertoires that made up the dataset. The repertoires were released in a freely available public database intended as a resource for research on the immune response to SARS-CoV-2. The samples were drawn from the first 160 participants of the ongoing ImmuneRACE study and from 1,254 subjects provided by 6 global collaborators. A de-identified subject ID, COVID-19 status, age in years and sex were almost always included in the sample metadata. HLA class I and class II types, where available, came from metadata supplied by the sample provider rather than from assay-based typing.

As encoded in the germline V gene, CDR1 is SNHLY while CDR2 is FYNNEI. From the cysteine up to the phenylalanine, the CDR3 has a length of 13 residues. The retained sequence is limited to the CDR3, 39 bases, with the frame set at the first base. V gives up 4 bases and J gives up 0 bases, and the segment between their germline ends measures 6 bases. On this clone: Its antigen is currently not known. Base qualities are missing; no much larger clone stands one base away.

Overall results and qualifications from the work: Clinical and demographic metadata were provided uncurated, with the amount varying by source and participant.

Enrolling through a virtual design, the prospective study's participants ranged in age from roughly 18 to 89 years and lived across some 23 United States geographic areas. Cohort assignment in the prospective study relied on participant-reported clinical history from a screening survey and a study questionnaire. Recovered participants in ImmuneRACE Cohort 3 were defined by two consecutive negative NP/OP PCR tests, clearance by a healthcare professional, or resolution of symptoms. Mobile phlebotomists in the prospective study collected whole blood, serum and a nasopharyngeal or oropharyngeal swab from every participant. Additional blood draws and questionnaires over a 2-month period could optionally be provided by prospective study participants. Prospective study blood samples were shipped either frozen or at room temperature before DNA extraction. TCRbeta CDR3 regions were amplified from genomic DNA using the immunoSEQ Assay, a bias-controlled multiplex PCR. From the authors' description of their analysis: The number of nucleated cells in each sample was estimated by amplification of reference gene primers within the assay. To quantify the absolute abundance of each unique TCRbeta CDR3 rearrangement, sequence reads were collapsed and filtered. For each sample, productive Simpson clonality was calculated as the square root of Simpson's diversity index over productive rearrangements. The clones in this table, taken by TCRdb from immuneACCESS, are in-frame only. Not every clone is retained; where verified, under half of the shortfall comes from an unresolved V gene, and the cause of the rest is unknown. Clone size and V and J calls were adopted from that table, with D and trimming inferred from the DNA. Here the sample has roughly 250,000 clones; around 87% occur a single time. The ten largest clonotypes hold 2% to 2.5% of the sample.

Sequenced input: PBMCs or T cells enriched from blood (not recorded which). The receptor's source is a young woman who had recovered from COVID-19. Here the chain combines TRBV2 and TRBJ1-1; TRBD1 is possibly the D segment (5 matching bases). CDR3 sequence: CASSAGLNTEAFF. The base sequence is TGTGCCAGCAGTGCAGGGTTGAACACTGAAGCTTTCTTT.